A selection of T cell receptor beta chains follows, all from one sample in a study of blood T cells in healthy people across ages. Using its own MiXCR run on the 5' RACE reads, TCRdb lists one record per CDR3 protein. In the table there are 900,000 to 950,000 distinct CDR3 sequences, 25% to 30% of which are singletons. The sample was also linked to a second study, of T cells of mothers and their children.

Sample: blood. These receptors all come from a woman aged 40 to 55 in good health. Each CDR3 is given with its conserved first and last residue. A D gene is named only where the DNA matches it firmly. Expanded clones are given a class, and other clones once, few, many or no size at all.

TRBJ1-4 | many | 18 | TRBV28 | TRBD1 | CASSAYPQGARANEKLFF | TGTGCCAGCAGTGCATATCCCCAGGGGGCGCGGGCTAATGAAAAACTGTTTTTT
TRBJ1-1 | . | 13 | TRBV30 | . | CAWSVQANTEAFF | TGTGCCTGGAGTGTCCAGGCGAACACTGAAGCTTTCTTT
TRBJ1-1 | . | 12 | TRBV7-8 | . | CASSPRLDEAFF | TGTGCCAGCAGCCCACGTCTTGATGAAGCTTTCTTT
TRBJ2-3 | many | 17 | TRBV20-1 | TRBD1 | CSAPGQGVAYSTDTQYF | TGCAGTGCCCCGGGACAGGGGGTGGCCTATAGCACAGATACGCAGTATTTT
TRBJ1-6 | . | 16 | TRBV20-1 | TRBD1 | CSARDLTGGSWSPLHF | TGCAGTGCTAGAGATCTGACAGGGGGTTCATGGTCACCCCTCCACTTT
TRBJ2-2 | . | 17 | TRBV6-1 | TRBD1 | CASSILLGQGRVGELFF | TGTGCCAGCAGCATCCTCCTAGGACAGGGAAGGGTCGGGGAGCTGTTTTTT
TRBJ1-5 | few | 15 | TRBV29-1 | TRBD1 | CSVLITGTGGQPQHF | TGCAGCGTTCTAATAACCGGGACAGGGGGTCAGCCCCAGCATTTT
TRBJ2-3 | many | 15 | TRBV5-6 | . | CASSLRWGRMDTQYF | TGTGCCAGCAGCTTGAGGTGGGGGAGAATGGATACGCAGTATTTT
TRBJ2-3 | many | 15 | TRBV7-3 | TRBD1 | CASSLRGQSTDTQYF | TGCGCCAGCAGCTTGAGGGGGCAGAGCACAGATACGCAGTATTTT
TRBJ2-7 | few | 12 | TRBV2 | . | CASSESTGEQYF | TGTGCCAGCAGTGAATCGACAGGTGAGCAGTACTTC
TRBJ1-2 | . | 13 | TRBV29-1 | TRBD1 | CSVPRDSGYGYTF | TGCAGCGTTCCCCGGGACAGCGGTTATGGCTACACCTTC
TRBJ1-1 | many | 13 | TRBV11-1 | . | CASSPYRETEAFF | TGTGCCAGCAGCCCCTACAGGGAAACTGAAGCTTTCTTT
TRBJ1-1 | . | 14 | TRBV3-1 | TRBD1 | CASSHLDRGTEAFF | TGTGCCAGCAGCCACTTAGACAGGGGTACTGAAGCTTTCTTT
TRBJ2-7 | . | 15 | TRBV7-2 | . | CASSTAGSQGYEQYF | TGTGCCAGCAGCACAGCCGGTAGTCAGGGCTACGAGCAGTACTTC
TRBJ2-5 | few | 19 | TRBV12-3/TRBV12-4 | . | CASSPGFGEILPYQETQYF | TGTGCCAGCAGTCCGGGATTTGGGGAAATCCTTCCGTACCAAGAGACCCAGTACTTC
TRBJ2-3 | many | 19 | TRBV11-2 | . | CASSFSPEGTRGSKSTQYF | TGTGCCAGCAGCTTTAGCCCCGAAGGTACACGGGGCTCAAAGAGTACGCAGTATTTT
TRBJ2-7 | few | 15 | TRBV12-3/TRBV12-4 | . | CASSLFASGSYEQYF | TGTGCCAGCAGTTTATTCGCCTCCGGGTCCTACGAGCAGTACTTC
TRBJ2-7 | many | 15 | TRBV7-9 | TRBD1 | CASSGNDRGSYEQYF | TGTGCCAGCAGTGGTAACGACAGGGGCTCCTACGAGCAGTACTTC
TRBJ1-4 | . | 14 | TRBV6-5 | . | CAGSSKDTNEKLFF | TGTGCCGGCAGTTCGAAGGACACCAATGAAAAACTGTTTTTT
TRBJ2-7 | . | 14 | TRBV9 | TRBD1 | CASSVVGGEYEQYF | TGTGCCAGCAGCGTAGTAGGGGGCGAGTACGAGCAGTACTTC
TRBJ1-1 | few | 15 | TRBV20-1 | . | CSARETGTLDTEAFF | TGCAGTGCTAGAGAAACGGGGACCCTGGACACTGAAGCTTTCTTT
TRBJ2-7 | . | 13 | TRBV25-1 | . | CASSERGFSEQYF | TGTGCCAGCAGTGAACGGGGGTTCTCCGAGCAGTACTTC
TRBJ1-5 | few | 14 | TRBV6-5 | . | CASSFRGSNQPQHF | TGTGCCAGCAGTTTCAGGGGTAGCAATCAGCCCCAGCATTTT
TRBJ2-7 | . | 13 | TRBV20-1 | . | CSARVGPAYEQYF | TGCAGTGCTAGAGTTGGTCCTGCCTACGAGCAGTACTTC
TRBJ1-1 | . | 13 | TRBV10-3 | . | CAISNYEGAEAFF | TGTGCCATCAGTAATTATGAGGGGGCTGAAGCTTTCTTT
TRBJ2-7 | . | 15 | TRBV6-6 | TRBD2 | CASSYRTSGSLRQYF | TGTGCCAGCAGTTACAGGACTAGCGGGAGCTTGAGGCAGTACTTC
TRBJ2-1 | few | 16 | TRBV20-1 | TRBD1 | CSATRDRGSSYNEQFF | TGCAGTGCTACCCGGGACAGGGGGAGCTCCTACAATGAGCAGTTCTTC
TRBJ2-5 | many | 15 | TRBV7-2 | TRBD2 | CASSFGTSVLETQYF | TGTGCCAGCAGCTTTGGGACTAGCGTTTTGGAGACCCAGTACTTC
TRBJ2-1 | . | 15 | TRBV20-1 | TRBD2 | CSAGTSGGAYNEQFF | TGCAGCGCCGGGACTAGCGGGGGGGCATACAATGAGCAGTTCTTC
TRBJ2-2 | few | 13 | TRBV6-6 | TRBD1 | CATGGADTGGLFF | TGTGCCACAGGGGGCGCGGACACCGGGGGGCTGTTTTTT
TRBJ2-1 | many | 18 | TRBV7-2 | TRBD1 | CASSFEGATVMVYNEQFF | TGTGCCAGCAGCTTTGAGGGGGCCACCGTAATGGTCTACAATGAGCAGTTCTTC
TRBJ2-1 | . | 17 | TRBV2 | TRBD2 | CASSAGGGALVGNEQFF | TGTGCCAGCAGTGCGGGCGGGGGGGCCCTGGTAGGAAATGAGCAGTTCTTC
TRBJ2-1 | . | 14 | TRBV7-8 | TRBD1 | CASRRQGPGNEQFF | TGTGCCAGCAGGAGACAGGGCCCTGGGAATGAGCAGTTCTTC
TRBJ2-1 | . | 16 | TRBV4-1 | TRBD2 | CASSPLSGLAGGEQFF | TGCGCCAGCAGCCCCCTGAGTGGGCTAGCGGGGGGAGAGCAGTTCTTC
TRBJ2-7 | few | 15 | TRBV28 | . | CASSHPRASPYEQYF | TGTGCCAGCAGTCACCCCCGGGCCAGCCCCTACGAGCAGTACTTC
TRBJ2-3 | . | 15 | TRBV24-1 | . | CATSDRSGIWDTQYF | TGTGCCACCAGTGATAGATCGGGGATTTGGGATACGCAGTATTTT
TRBJ2-7 | . | 14 | TRBV28 | . | CACSLSVGPYEQYF | TGTGCCTGCAGTTTGAGTGTGGGACCCTACGAGCAGTACTTC
TRBJ2-3 | . | 14 | TRBV7-9 | TRBD1 | CASSFQGAQDTQYF | TGTGCCAGCAGCTTCCAGGGGGCGCAAGATACGCAGTATTTT
TRBJ2-5 | . | 15 | TRBV7-2 | . | CASSEGGSSQETQYF | TGTGCCAGCAGCGAGGGGGGGTCCTCACAAGAGACCCAGTACTTC
TRBJ2-4 | many | 19 | TRBV20-1 | TRBD2 | CSAHVASGGAIWAKNIQYF | TGCAGTGCACACGTGGCCAGCGGGGGGGCGATCTGGGCCAAAAACATTCAGTACTTC